This T cell receptor beta chain was identified in a study of tumor-infiltrating lymphocytes in primary liver carcinoma (dated by TCRdb to the late 2010s). General notes on the study: Of the five patients, three men and two women aged 30 to 69 years, four had hepatocellular carcinoma and one had combined HCC and intrahepatic cholangiocarcinoma. The five patients had tumors staged T1-T3 N0M0, with maximum diameters ranging from about 4.2 to 10 cm. Each sample produced roughly 3.5 to 8 million productive TCRbeta reads, and read depth showed no significant difference between tissue types. Across five regions of each liver tumor, along with adjacent normal tissue and blood, the study brought together TCRbeta repertoire sequencing, expression microarrays and whole-exome sequencing. A total of approximately 35 specimens from 5 patients underwent TCRbeta repertoire sequencing, comprising some 25 tumor regions, 5 adjacent noncancerous liver tissues and 5 peripheral blood samples. To link TCRbeta repertoire diversity with the local molecular phenotype, the approximately 24 tumor region samples were profiled using Agilent mRNA microarrays. Repertoires from technical replicates were highly reproducible, with mean shared-clone rates roughly 0.89 and correlation coefficients above 0.95. Summary of the overall study and its limitations: With just 4 to 6 patients in the study, the authors point out that the findings should be validated in a larger study. Repertoire overlap was higher between tumor regions (mean roughly 35%) than tumor-adjacent (around 17%) or tumor-blood (approximately 15%) pairs, consistent with antigen-driven expansion. Only roughly 8-25% of top clones appeared in all five regions of a tumor, which suggests that tumor-infiltrating T cells are spatially heterogeneous. Because only the TCR beta chain was sequenced and unpaired alpha chains were not captured, true repertoire diversity is likely underestimated. Bulk unsorted samples precluded comparing CD4+ and CD8+ T cell repertoires. The top 250 clones made up a significantly larger repertoire fraction in tumors than in blood (p = 0.039).

Only a few counts were recorded for this clonotype. Its antigen remains unidentified. No much larger clone is present one base from it, and per-base qualities are unavailable. Starting from 450 to 500 ng total RNA, TCRbeta-specific cDNA was produced by reverse transcription with a constant-region primer and ProtoScript II reverse transcriptase. Three nested multiplex PCR rounds, following a slightly modified ARM-PCR procedure, were used to build the TCRbeta libraries. Sample barcodes and Illumina adapters were attached in a final 25-cycle PCR using Deep VentR polymerase. Amplicons of 200-500 bp were gel-purified with a QIAquick gel extraction kit before sequencing. The TCRbeta amplicons were sequenced with 250-bp paired-end reads on an Illumina HiSeq 2500. Per the original workflow: To recover full CDR3 sequences, reads were quality-trimmed using Trimmomatic v0.33 and paired reads were then merged using FLASH v1.2.11. V, D and J germline segments were assigned to the rearranged TCRbeta sequences using MiGEC v1.2.1b. Clonotype statistics, along with Shannon-Wiener diversity indices, were calculated using VDJtools v1.0.0. To reduce sampling bias, subsequent analyses other than the diversity analysis used only the 250 most abundant clonotypes in each sample. TCRdb reanalyzed the raw reads on its own, using fastp at Q25 for trimming and MiXCR for clone calling, and kept in-frame beta chains. Merged by CDR3 protein, the rows form single entries marked with the most common genes and DNA. TCRdb's processing, not the authors' own work, is the source of the V and J calls. The sample yields roughly 55,000 distinct CDR3 sequences; roughly 70% were counted once. The ten largest account for roughly three fifths of the sample.

Without any cell sorting, total RNA and DNA were extracted together from about 20-30 mg of bulk tissue using the AllPrep DNA/RNA mini kit. Surgical resection was performed in China between late 2015 and 2016 on about 5 patients with histopathologically diagnosed primary liver carcinoma. Patients had chronic HBV infection and were treatment-naive at sampling. Five spatially separated regions were sampled from each tumor: the superior, inferior, left-lateral and right-lateral poles, plus the tumor centre. More than 75% viable tumor cells were found by histology in every tumor sample. Pieces of fresh tumor and adjacent tissue were cut in half, with one half kept in RNAlater at -80 degrees C and the other half sent for histology. The sequenced material came from liver tumor tissue from sampling region 2. The label giving this sample's cell subset or site can be read as: tumor region T2, inferior pole. This clonotype was obtained from a middle-aged man with primary liver carcinoma and hepatitis B virus infection.

The DNA sequence reads TGCGCCAGCAGCCAAGATTGGACTAGCGGGAGTGTCAGAACAGATACGCAGTATTTT. Its translation reads: CASSQDWTSGSVRTDTQYF. This chain is built from TRBV4-1 and TRBJ2-3, and TRBD2 aligns with 13 junction nucleotides. CDR1 MGHRA and CDR2 YSYEKL were looked up in the germline V gene. From the cysteine through the phenylalanine, the CDR3 covers 19 amino acids. Of the read, only the CDR3 DNA is kept; its 57 bases are in frame from base 1. V loses 0 bases at its end and J loses 3 bases; junction bases beyond the gene matches: 9.